This T cell receptor (beta chain) was observed in a study of technical replicates of blood from a handful of donors. Trimming pared 6 bases from V and 6 bases from J, leaving 15 bases between. The V gene's germline CDR1 is LNHDA and CDR2 SQIVND (reference sequence). This CDR3 spans 14 amino acids. Only in-frame clones appear in the TCRdb table, and some are missing; sequencing was by immunoSEQ multiplex PCR. The table has fewer than 110,000 clones, roughly 95% seen once. Sequencing was carried out using T cells isolated from PBMCs. The TCR was taken from a human donor in good health. This sequence joins TRBV19 and TRBJ1-5, with TRBD1 as a possible D gene (6 bases). The CDR3 loop reads CASSPGTQGQPQHF. The CDR3 DNA follows: TGTGCCAGTAGCCCTGGGACACAGGGTCAGCCCCAGCATTTT.